This TCR beta chain was captured in a study of blood T cell repertoires in COVID-19. In the study overall: Specimens from acute and convalescent COVID-19 originated in the United States, Italy and Spain.

Self-reported history from a screening survey and questionnaire set each donor's cohort. TCRdb's table, derived via immunoSEQ multiplex PCR, lists solely in-frame clones and lacks some. The table lists some 400,000 clones, roughly 86% of them singletons. Material for sequencing was PBMCs or T cells enriched from blood (not recorded which). The origin of this receptor is a woman under 40 who had recovered from COVID-19.

The CDR3 bases are TGCAGCGCTCGCGACAGAATCACAGATACGCAGTATTTT. It is translated as CSARDRITDTQYF. The chain uses TRBV29-1 and TRBJ2-3; D possibly corresponds to TRBD1 (5 bases). The CDR3 is 13 residues long. Deletions cut 7 bases from V and 2 bases from J, with 13 bases between. Germline CDR1 and CDR2: SQVTM and ANQGSEA.